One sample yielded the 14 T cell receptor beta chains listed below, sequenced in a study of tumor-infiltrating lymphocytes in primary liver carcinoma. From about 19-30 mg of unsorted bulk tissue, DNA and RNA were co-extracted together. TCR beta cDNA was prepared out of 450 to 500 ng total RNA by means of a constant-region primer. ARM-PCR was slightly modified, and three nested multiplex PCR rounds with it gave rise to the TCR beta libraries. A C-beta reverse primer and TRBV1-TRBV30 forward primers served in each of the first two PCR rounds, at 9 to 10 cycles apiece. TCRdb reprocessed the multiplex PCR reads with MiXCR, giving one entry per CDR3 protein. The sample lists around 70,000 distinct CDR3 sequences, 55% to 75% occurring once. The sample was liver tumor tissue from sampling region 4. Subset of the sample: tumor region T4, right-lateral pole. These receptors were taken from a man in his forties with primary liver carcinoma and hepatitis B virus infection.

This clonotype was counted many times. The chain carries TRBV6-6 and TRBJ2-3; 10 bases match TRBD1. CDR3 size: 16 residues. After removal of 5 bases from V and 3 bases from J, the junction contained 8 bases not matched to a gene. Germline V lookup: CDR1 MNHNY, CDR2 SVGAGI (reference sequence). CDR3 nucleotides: TGTGCCAGCAGTCTCTTTTTGGGACAGGGGACAGATACGCAGTATTTT. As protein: CASSLFLGQGTDTQYF.

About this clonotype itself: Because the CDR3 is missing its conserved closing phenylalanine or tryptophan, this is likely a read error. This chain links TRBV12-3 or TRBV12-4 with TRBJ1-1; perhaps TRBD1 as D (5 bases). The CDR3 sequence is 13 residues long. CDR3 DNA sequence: TGTACCAGCAGTGAGGGGCAATCGGGTGAAGCTTTCTTA. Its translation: CTSSEGQSGEAFL.

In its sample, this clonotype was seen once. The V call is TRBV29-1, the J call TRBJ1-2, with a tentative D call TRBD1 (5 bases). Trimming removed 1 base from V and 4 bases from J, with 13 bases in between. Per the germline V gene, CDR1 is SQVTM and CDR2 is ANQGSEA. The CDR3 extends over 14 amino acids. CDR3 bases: TGCAGCGTTGAAGGTATCGGGGGTGGCTATGGCTACACCTTC. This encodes CSVEGIGGGYGYTF.

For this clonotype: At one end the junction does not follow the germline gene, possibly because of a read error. The CDR3 region is CASSSILWTPRSGGGRGTGTQYF. The CDR3 nucleotides are TGTGCCAGCAGCTCCATCCTCTGGACACCTCGCAGCGGGGGGGGTAGGGGCACAGGTACGCAGTATTTT. The V gene is TRBV5-6, the J gene TRBJ2-3; TRBD2 agrees at 10 bases. Germline V gene lookup returns CDR1 SGHDT and CDR2 YYEEEE. The CDR3 length is 23 residues.

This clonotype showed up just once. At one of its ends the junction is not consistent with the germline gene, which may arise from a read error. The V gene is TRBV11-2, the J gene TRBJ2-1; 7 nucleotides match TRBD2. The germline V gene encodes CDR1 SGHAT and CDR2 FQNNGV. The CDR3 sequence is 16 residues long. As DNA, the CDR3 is TGTTCCAGCAGCTACTCTTCGACTAGTGGGAGGGGAGGCGTGTTCTTC. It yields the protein CSSSYSSTSGRGGVFF.

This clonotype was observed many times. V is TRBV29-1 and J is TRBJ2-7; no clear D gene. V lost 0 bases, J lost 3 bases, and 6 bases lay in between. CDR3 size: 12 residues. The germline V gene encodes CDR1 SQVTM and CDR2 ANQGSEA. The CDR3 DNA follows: TGCAGCGTTGAAGATCACAGCTACGAGCAGTACTTC. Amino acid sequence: CSVEDHSYEQYF.

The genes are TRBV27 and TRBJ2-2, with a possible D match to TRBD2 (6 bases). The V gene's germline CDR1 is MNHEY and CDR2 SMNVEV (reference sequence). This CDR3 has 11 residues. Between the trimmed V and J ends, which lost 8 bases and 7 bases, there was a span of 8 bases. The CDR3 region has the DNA TGTGCCAGCGAGGAGGGCGGGGAGCTGTTTTTT. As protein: CASEEGGELFF.

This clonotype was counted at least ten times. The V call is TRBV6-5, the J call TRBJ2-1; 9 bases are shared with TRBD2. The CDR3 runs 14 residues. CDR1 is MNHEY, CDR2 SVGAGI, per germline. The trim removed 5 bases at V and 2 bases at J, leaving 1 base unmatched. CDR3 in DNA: TGTGCCAGCAGTCTAGCGGGGCCCTACAATGAGCAGTTCTTC. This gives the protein CASSLAGPYNEQFF.

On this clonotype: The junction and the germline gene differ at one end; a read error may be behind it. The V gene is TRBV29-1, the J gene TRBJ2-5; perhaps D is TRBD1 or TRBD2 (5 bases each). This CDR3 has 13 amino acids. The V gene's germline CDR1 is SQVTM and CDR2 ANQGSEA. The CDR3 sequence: CSVEAQMGETQYF. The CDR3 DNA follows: TGCAGCGTTGAAGCACAGATGGGGGAGACCCAGTACTTT. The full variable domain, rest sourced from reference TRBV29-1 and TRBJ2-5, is SAVISQKPSRDICQRGTSLTIQCQVDSQVTMMFWYRQQPGQSLTLIATANQGSEATYESGFVIDKFPISRPNLTFSTLTVSNMSPEDSSIYLCSVEAQMGETQYFGPGTRLLVL.

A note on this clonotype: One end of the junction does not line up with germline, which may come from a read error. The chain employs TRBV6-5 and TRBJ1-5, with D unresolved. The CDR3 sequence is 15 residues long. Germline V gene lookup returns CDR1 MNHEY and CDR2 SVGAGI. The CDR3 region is CTSSYSVRRDQPQHF. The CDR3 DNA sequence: TGTACCAGCAGTTACTCGGTCAGGCGGGATCAACCCCAGCATTTT.

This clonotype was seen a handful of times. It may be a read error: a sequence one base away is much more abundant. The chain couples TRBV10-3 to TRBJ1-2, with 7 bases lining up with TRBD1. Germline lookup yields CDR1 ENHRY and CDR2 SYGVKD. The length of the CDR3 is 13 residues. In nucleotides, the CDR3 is TGTGCCATCAGGAGTACAGGGGAAGGCGGCTGCACCTTC. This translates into CAIRSTGEGGCTF.

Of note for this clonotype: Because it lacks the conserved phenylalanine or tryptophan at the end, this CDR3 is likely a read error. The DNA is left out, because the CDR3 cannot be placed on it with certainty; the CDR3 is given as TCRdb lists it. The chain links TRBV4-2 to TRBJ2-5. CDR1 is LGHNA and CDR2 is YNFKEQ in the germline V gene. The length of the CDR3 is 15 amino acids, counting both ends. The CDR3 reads CASSQDRGFRETQYL.

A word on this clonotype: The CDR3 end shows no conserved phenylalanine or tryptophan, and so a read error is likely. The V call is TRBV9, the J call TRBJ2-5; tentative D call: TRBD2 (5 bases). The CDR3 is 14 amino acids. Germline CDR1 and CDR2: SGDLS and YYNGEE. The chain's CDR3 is CASSVDLREETQYI. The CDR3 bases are TGTGCCAGTAGCGTAGACTTAAGGGAGGAGACCCAGTACATC.

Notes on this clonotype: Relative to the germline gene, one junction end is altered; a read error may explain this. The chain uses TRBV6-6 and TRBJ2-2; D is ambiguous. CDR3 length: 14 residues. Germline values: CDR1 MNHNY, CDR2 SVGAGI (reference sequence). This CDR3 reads CASSLDLVSGELFF. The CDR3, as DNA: TGCGCCAGCAGCCTCGATCTAGTGTCCGGGGAGCTGTTTTTT.